This T cell receptor beta chain was profiled in a study of blood T cell repertoires in COVID-19. Study as a whole: COVID-19 samples, acute and convalescent, were from the United States, Italy and Spain. The analysed material was cDNA or gDNA that came from T cells, B-cell-depleted T cells, or PBMCs.

Clones were read by immunoSEQ multiplex PCR, and TCRdb kept only the in-frame ones, dropping some. This table has 150,000 to 200,000 clones, approximately 80% appearing once. The TCR comes from a man in his fifties who had recovered from COVID-19. Material for sequencing was peripheral blood.

DNA for the CDR3: TGTGCCAGTATGAGGGGGCTCGGGGCCAACGTCCTGACTTTC. It encodes CASMRGLGANVLTF. V is TRBV19 and J is TRBJ2-6; TRBD1 aligns across 7 bases. The CDR3 spans 14 residues. V gave up 7 bases and J gave up 4 bases; unmatched junction bases: 4. The germline V gene has CDR1 LNHDA and CDR2 SQIVND (reference sequence).